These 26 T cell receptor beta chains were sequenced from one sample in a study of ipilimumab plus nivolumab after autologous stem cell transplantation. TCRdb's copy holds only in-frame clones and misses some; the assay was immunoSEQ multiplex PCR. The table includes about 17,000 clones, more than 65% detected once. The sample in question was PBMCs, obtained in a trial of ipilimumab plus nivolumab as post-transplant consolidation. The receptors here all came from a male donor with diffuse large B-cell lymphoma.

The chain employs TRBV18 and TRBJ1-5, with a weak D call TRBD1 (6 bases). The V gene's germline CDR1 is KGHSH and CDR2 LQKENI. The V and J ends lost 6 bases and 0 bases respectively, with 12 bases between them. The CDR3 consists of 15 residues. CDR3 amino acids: CASSGDRNSNQPQHF. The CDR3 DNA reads TGTGCCAGCTCTGGCGACAGGAATAGCAATCAGCCCCAGCATTTT.

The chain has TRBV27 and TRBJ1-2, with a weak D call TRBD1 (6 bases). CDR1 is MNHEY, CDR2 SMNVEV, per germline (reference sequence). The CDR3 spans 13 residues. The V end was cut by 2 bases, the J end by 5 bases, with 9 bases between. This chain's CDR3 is CASSLVQGYGYTF. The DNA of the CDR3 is TGTGCCAGCAGTTTAGTACAGGGTTATGGCTACACCTTC.

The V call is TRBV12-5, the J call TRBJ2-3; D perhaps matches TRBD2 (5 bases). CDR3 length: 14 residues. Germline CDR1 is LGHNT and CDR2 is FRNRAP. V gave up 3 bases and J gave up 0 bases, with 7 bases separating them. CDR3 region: CASGFGVSTDTQYF. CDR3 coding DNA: TGTGCTAGTGGTTTCGGGGTCAGCACAGATACGCAGTATTTT.

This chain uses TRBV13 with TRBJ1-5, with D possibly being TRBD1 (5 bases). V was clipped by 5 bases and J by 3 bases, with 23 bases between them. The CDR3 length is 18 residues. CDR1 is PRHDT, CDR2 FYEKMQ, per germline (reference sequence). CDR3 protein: CASSPEVGTERDNQPQHF. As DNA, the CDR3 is TGTGCCAGCAGCCCCGAGGTCGGGACGGAACGTGACAATCAGCCCCAGCATTTT.

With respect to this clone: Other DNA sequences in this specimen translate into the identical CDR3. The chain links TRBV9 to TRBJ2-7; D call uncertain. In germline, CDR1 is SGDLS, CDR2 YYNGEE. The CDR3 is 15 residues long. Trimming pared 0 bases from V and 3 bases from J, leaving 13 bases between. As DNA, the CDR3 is TGTGCCAGCAGCGTAGACCTTGGCCTTAGCTACGAGCAGTACTTC. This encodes CASSVDLGLSYEQYF. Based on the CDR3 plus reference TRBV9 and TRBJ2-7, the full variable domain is DSGVTQTPKHLITATGQRVTLRCSPRSGDLSVYWYQQSLDQGLQFLIQYYNGEERAKGNILERFSAQQFPDLHSELNLSSLELGDSALYFCASSVDLGLSYEQYFGPGTRLTVT.

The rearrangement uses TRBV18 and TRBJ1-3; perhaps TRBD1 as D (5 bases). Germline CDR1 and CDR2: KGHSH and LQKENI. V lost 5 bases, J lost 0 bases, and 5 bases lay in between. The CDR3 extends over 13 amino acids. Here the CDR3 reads CASSDSSGNTIYF. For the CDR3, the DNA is TGTGCCAGCTCAGACAGCTCTGGAAACACCATATATTTT. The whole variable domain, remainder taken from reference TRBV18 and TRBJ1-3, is NAGVMQNPRHLVRRRGQEARLRCSPMKGHSHVYWYRQLPEEGLKFMVYLQKENIIDESGMPKERFSAEFPKEGPSILRIQQVVRGDSAAYFCASSDSSGNTIYFGEGSWLTVV.

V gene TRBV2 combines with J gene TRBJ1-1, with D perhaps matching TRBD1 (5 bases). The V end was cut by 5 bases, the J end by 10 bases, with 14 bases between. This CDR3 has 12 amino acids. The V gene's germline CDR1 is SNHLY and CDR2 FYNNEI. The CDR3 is CASSQDILAAFF. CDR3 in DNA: TGTGCCAGCAGTCAGGACATATTAGCAGCTTTCTTT.

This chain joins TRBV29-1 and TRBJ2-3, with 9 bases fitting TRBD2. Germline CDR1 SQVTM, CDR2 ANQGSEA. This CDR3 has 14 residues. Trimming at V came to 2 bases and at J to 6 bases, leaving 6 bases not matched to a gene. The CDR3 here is CSVEQRGVLDTQYF. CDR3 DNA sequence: TGCAGCGTTGAACAGCGGGGGGTTCTGGATACGCAGTATTTT.

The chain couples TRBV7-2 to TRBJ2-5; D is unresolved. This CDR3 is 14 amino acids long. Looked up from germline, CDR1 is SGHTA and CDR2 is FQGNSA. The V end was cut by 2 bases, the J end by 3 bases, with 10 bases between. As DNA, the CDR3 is TGTGCCAGCAGCTTAATGGCTACAAAAGAGACCCAGTACTTC. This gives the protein CASSLMATKETQYF.

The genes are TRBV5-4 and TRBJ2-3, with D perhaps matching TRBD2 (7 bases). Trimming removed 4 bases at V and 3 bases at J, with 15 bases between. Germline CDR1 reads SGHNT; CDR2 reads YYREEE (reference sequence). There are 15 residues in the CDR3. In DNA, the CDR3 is TGTGCCAGCAGCCCGTGGGGGGGCTGGACAGATACGCAGTATTTT. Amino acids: CASSPWGGWTDTQYF. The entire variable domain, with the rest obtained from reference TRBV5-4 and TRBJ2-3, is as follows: ETGVTQSPTHLIKTRGQQVTLRCSSQSGHNTVSWYQQALGQGPQFIFQYYREEENGRGNFPPRFSGLQFPNYSSELNVNALELDDSALYLCASSPWGGWTDTQYFGPGTRLTVL.

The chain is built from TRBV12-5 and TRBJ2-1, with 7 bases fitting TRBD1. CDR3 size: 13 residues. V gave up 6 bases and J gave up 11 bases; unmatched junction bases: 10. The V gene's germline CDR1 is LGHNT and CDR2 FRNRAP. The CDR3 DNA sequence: TGTGCTAGTGGAACCGGGACAGTTAATAAGCAGTTCTTC. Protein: CASGTGTVNKQFF.

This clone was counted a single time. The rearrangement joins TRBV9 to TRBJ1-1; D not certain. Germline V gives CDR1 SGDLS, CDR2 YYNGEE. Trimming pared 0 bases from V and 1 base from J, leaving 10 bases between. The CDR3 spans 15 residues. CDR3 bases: TGTGCCAGCAGCGTAGATGTGGTGCCGAACACTGAAGCTTTCTTT. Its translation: CASSVDVVPNTEAFF.

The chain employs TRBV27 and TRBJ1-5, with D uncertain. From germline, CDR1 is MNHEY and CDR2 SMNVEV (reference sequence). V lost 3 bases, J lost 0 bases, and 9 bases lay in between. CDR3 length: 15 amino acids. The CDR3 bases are TGTGCCAGCAGTTTCAGAGAAAATAGCAATCAGCCCCAGCATTTT. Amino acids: CASSFRENSNQPQHF.

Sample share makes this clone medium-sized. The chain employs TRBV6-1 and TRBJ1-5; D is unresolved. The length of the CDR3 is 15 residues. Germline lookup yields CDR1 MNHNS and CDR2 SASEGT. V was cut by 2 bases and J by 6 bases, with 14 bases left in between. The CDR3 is CASSEFGTNAQPQHF. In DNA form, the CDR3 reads TGTGCCAGCAGTGAATTCGGAACCAACGCTCAGCCCCAGCATTTT.

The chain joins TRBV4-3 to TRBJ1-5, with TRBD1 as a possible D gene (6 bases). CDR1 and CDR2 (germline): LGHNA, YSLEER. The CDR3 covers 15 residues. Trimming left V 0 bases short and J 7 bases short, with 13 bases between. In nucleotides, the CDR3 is TGCGCCAGCAGCCAAGATAGCCAGGGGAACCAGCCCCAGCATTTT. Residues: CASSQDSQGNQPQHF.

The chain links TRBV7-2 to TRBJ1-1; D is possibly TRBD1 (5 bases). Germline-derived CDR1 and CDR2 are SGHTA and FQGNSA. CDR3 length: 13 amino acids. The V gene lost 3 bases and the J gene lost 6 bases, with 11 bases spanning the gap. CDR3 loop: CASSFLRGAEAFF. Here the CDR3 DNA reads TGTGCCAGCAGCTTCCTCCGGGGGGCTGAAGCTTTCTTT.

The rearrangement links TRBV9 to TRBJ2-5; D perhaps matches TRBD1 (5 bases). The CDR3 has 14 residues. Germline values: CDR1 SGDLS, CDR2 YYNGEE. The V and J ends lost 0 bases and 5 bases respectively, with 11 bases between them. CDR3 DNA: TGTGCCAGCAGCGTAGGTACCAGGGTCGAGACCCAGTACTTC. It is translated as CASSVGTRVETQYF.

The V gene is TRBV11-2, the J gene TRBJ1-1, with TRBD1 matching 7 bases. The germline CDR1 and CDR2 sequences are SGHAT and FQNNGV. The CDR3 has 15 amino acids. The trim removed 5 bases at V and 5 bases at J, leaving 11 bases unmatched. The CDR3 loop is CASSQGGVQGTEAFF. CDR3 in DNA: TGTGCCAGCAGCCAAGGGGGGGTACAGGGGACTGAAGCTTTCTTT. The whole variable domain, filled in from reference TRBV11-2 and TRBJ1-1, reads EAGVAQSPRYKIIEKRQSVAFWCNPISGHATLYWYQQILGQGPKLLIQFQNNGVVDDSQLPKDRFSAERLKGVDSTLKIQPAKLEDSAVYLCASSQGGVQGTEAFFGQGTRLTVV.

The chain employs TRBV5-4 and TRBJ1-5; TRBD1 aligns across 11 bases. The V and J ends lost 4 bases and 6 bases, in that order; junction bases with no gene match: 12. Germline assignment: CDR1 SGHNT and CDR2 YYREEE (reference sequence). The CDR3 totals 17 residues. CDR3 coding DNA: TGTGCCAGCAGCCAAGATTCAGGACAGGGGGCCGCTCAGCCCCAGCATTTT. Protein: CASSQDSGQGAAQPQHF.

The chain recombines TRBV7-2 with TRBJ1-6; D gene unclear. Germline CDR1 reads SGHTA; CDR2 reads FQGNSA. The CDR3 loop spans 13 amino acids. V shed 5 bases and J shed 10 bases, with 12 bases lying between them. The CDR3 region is CASSRDKNSPLHF. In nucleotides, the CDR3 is TGTGCCAGCAGCCGAGACAAAAACTCACCCCTCCACTTT.

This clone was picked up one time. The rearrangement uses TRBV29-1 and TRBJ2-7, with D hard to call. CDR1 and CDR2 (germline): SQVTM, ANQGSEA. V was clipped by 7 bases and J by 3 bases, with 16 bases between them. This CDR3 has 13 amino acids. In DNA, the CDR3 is TGCAGCGCCTACACCGGACGGAGCTACGAGCAGTACTTC. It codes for CSAYTGRSYEQYF.

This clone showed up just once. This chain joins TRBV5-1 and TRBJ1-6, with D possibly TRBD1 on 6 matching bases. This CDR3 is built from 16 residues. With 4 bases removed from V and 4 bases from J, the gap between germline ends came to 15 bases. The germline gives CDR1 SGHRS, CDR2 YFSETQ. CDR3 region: CASSLEGVSYNSPLHF. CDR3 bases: TGCGCCAGCAGCCTAGAGGGGGTTTCATATAATTCACCCCTCCACTTT.

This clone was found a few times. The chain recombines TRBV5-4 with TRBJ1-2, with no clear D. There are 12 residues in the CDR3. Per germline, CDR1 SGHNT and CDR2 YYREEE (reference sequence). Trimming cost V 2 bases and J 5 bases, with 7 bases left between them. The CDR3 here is CASSFRQYGYTF. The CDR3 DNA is TGTGCCAGCAGCTTCCGACAATATGGCTACACCTTC.

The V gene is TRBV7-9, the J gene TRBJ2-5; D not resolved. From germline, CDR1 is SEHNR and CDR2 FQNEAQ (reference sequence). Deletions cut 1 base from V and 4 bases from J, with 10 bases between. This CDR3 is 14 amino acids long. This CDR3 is CASSLGVGGETQYF. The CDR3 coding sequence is TGTGCCAGCAGCTTAGGAGTTGGCGGAGAGACCCAGTACTTC.

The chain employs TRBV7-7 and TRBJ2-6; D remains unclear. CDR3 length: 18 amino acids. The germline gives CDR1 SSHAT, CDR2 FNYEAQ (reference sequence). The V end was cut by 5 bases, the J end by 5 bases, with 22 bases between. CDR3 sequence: CASSLVIVPQSRANVLTF. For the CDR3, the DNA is TGTGCCAGCAGCCTTGTGATAGTGCCACAAAGTCGGGCCAACGTCCTGACTTTC.

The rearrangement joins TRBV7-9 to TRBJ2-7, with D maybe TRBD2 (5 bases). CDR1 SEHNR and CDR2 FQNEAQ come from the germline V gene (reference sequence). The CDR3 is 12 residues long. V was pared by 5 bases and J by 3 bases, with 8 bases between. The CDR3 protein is CASSDRDYEQYF. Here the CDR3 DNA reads TGTGCCAGCAGCGACCGGGACTACGAGCAGTACTTC. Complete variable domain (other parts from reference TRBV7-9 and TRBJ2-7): DTGVSQNPRHKITKRGQNVTFRCDPISEHNRLYWYRQTLGQGPEFLTYFQNEAQLEKSRLLSDRFSAERPKGSFSTLEIQRTEQGDSAMYLCASSDRDYEQYFGPGTRLTVT.